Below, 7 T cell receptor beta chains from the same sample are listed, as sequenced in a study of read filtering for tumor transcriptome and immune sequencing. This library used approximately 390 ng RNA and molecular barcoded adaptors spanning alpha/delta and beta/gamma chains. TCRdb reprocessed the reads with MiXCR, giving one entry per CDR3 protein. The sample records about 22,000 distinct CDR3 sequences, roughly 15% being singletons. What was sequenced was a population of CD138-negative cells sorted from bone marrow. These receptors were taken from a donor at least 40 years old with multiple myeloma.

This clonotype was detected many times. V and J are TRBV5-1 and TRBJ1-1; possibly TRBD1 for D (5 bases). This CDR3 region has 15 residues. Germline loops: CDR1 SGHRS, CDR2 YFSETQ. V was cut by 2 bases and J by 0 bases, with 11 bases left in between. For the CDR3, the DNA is TGCGCCAGCAGCTTTGACGACAGTATGAACACTGAAGCTTTCTTT. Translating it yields CASSFDDSMNTEAFF. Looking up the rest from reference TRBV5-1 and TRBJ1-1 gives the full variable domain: KAGVTQTPRYLIKTRGQQVTLSCSPISGHRSVSWYQQTPGQGLQFLFEYFSETQRNKGNFPGRFSGRQFSNSRSEMNVSTLELGDSALYLCASSFDDSMNTEAFFGQGTRLTVV.

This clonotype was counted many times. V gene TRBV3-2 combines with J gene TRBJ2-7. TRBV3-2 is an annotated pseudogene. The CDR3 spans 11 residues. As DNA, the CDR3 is TGTGCCAGCAGCCAAGGGAACGAGCAGTACTTC. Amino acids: CASSQGNEQYF.

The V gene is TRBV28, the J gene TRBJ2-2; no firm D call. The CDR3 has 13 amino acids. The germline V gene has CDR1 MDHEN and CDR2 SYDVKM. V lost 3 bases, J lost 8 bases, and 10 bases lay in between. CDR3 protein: CASSFGVGGELFF. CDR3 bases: TGTGCCAGCAGTTTTGGGGTAGGAGGGGAGCTGTTTTTT.

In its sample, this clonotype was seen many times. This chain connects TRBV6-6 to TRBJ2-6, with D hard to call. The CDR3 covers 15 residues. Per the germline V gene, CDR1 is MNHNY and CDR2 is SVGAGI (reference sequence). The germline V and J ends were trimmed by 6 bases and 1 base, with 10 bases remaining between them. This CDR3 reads CASSPRTSGANVLTF. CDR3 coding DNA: TGTGCCAGCAGCCCCCGTACATCTGGGGCCAACGTCCTGACTTTC.

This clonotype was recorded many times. The CDR3 nucleotides read TGTGCCAGCAGTCCAGGGGCCACCTTTAAAGCTTTCTTT. Protein product: CASSPGATFKAFF. The rearrangement uses TRBV6-5 and TRBJ1-1; D might be TRBD1 (6 bases). V lost 5 bases and J 9 bases, leaving 16 bases between the germline ends. The CDR3 has 13 amino acids. CDR1 and CDR2 (germline): MNHEY, SVGAGI.

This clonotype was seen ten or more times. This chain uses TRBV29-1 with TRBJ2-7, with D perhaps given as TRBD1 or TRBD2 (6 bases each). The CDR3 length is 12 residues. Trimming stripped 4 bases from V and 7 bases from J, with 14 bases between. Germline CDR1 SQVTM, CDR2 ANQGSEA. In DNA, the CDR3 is TGCAGCGTTGGAGGGGGGTACGGAGAGCAGTACTTC. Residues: CSVGGGYGEQYF.

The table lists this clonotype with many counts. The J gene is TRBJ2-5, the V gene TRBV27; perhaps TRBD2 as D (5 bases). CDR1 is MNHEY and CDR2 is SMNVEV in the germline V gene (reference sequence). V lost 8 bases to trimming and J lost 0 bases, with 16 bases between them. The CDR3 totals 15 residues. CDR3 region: CASCVRWEYQETQYF. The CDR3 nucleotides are TGTGCCAGCTGCGTCCGCTGGGAGTACCAAGAGACCCAGTACTTC.